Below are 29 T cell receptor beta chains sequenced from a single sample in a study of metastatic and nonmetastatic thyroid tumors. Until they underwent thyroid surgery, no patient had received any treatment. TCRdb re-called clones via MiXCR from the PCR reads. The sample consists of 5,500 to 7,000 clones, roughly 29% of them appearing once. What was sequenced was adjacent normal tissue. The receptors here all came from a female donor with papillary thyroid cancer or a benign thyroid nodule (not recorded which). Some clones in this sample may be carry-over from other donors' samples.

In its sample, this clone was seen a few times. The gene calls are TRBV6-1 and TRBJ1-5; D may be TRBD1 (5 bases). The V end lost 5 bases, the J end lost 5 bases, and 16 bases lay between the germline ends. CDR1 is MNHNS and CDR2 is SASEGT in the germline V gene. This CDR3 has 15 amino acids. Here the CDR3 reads CASSLTGREYQPQHF. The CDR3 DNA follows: TGTGCCAGCAGTTTAACAGGCCGGGAATATCAGCCCCAGCATTTT.

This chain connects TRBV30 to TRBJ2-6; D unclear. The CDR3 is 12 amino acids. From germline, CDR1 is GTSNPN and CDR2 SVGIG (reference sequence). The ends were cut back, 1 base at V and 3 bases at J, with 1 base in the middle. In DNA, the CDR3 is TGTGCCTGGAGTGGTGGGGCCAACGTCCTGACTTTC. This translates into CAWSGGANVLTF. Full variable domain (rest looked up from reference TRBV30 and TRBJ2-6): SQTIHQWPATLVQPVGSPLSLECTVEGTSNPNLYWYRQAAGRGLQLLFYSVGIGQISSEVPQNLSASRPQDRQFILSSKKLLLSDSGFYLCAWSGGANVLTFGAGSRLTVL.

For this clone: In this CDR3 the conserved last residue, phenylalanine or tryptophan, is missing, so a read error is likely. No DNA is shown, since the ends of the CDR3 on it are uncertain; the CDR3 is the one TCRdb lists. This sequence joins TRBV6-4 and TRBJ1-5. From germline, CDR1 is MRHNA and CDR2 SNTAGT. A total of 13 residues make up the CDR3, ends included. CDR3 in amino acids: CASSEFRKQPRHC.

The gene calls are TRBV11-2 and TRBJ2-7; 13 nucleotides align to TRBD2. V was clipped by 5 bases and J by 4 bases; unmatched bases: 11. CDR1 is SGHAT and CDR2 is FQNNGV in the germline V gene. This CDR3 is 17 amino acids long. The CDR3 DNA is TGTGCCAGCAGCGGCGGAGGGGGACTAGCGGGATGGTACGAGCAGTACTTC. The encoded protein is CASSGGGGLAGWYEQYF.

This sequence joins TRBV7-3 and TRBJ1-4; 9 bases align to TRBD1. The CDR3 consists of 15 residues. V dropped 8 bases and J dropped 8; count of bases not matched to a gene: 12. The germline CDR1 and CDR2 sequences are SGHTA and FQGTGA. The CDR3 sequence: CASSRRDREIEKLFF. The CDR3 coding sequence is TGTGCCAGCTCACGACGGGACAGGGAGATAGAAAAACTGTTTTTT.

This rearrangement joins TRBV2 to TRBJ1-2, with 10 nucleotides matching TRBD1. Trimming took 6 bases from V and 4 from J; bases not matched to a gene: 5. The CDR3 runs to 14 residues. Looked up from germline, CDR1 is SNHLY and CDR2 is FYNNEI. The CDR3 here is CASRTGGAFYGYTF. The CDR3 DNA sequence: TGTGCCAGCAGGACAGGGGGCGCCTTCTATGGCTACACCTTC.

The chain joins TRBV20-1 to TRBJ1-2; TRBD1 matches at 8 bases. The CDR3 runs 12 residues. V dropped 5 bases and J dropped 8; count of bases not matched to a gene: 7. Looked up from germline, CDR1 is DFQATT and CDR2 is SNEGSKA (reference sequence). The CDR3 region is CSAQQGAQGYTF. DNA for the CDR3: TGCAGTGCTCAGCAGGGGGCGCAAGGCTACACCTTC.

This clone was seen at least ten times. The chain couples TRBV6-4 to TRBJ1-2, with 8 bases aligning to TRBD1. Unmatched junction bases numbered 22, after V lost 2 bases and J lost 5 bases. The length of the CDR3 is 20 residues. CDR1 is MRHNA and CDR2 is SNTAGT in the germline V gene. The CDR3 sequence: CASSDLPNRDRFSGSYGYTF. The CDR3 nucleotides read TGTGCCAGCAGTGACCTACCCAACCGGGACAGGTTCTCCGGGTCATATGGCTACACCTTC.

This CDR3 reads CASDQALGNSPLHF. The CDR3, as DNA: TGTGCCAGTGATCAAGCCCTAGGGAATTCACCCCTCCACTTT. The chain uses TRBV5-3 and TRBJ1-6; the D is unclear. TRBV5-3 is flagged as an ORF with uncertain function. The CDR3 has 14 residues. Deletions cut 8 bases from V and 7 bases from J, with 16 bases between.

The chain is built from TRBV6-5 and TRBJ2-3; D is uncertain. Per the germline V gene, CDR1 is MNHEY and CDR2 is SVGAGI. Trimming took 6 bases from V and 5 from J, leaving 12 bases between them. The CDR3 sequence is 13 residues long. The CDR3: CASSLPRVDTQYF. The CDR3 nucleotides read TGTGCCAGCAGCTTACCGCGAGTAGATACGCAGTATTTT.

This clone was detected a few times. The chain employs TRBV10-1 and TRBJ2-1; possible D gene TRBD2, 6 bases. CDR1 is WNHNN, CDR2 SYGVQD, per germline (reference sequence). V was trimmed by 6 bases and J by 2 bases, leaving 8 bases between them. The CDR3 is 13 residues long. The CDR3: CASSRGTYNEQFF. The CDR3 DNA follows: TGCGCCAGCAGCCGGGGGACCTACAATGAGCAGTTCTTC.

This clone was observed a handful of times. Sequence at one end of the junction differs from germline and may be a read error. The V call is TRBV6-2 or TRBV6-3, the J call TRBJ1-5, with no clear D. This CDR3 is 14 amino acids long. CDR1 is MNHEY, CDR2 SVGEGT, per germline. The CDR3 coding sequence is TGTGTCAGCAGTTATGGCAGCGATAATCAGCCCCAGCATTTT. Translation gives CVSSYGSDNQPQHF.

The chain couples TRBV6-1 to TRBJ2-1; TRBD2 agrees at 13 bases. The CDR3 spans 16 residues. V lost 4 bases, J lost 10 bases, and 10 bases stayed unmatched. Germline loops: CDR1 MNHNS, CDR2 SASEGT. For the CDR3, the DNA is TGTGCCAGCAGTGGAATTGGGACTAGCGGGGTAGGAGAGCAGTTCTTC. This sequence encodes CASSGIGTSGVGEQFF.

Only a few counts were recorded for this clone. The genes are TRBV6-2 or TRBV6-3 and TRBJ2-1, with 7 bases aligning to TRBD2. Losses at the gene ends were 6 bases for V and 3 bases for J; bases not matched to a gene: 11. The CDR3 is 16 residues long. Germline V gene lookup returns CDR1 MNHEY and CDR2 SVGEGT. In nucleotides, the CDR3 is TGTGCCAGCAGGGGCTCTAGCGGCTATTACTACAATGAGCAGTTCTTC. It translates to CASRGSSGYYYNEQFF.

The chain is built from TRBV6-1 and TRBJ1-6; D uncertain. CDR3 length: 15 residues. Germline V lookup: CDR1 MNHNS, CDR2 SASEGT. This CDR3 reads CARRELSNTNSPLHF. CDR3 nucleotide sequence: TGTGCGAGAAGAGAATTAAGCAACACAAATTCACCCCTCCACTTT.

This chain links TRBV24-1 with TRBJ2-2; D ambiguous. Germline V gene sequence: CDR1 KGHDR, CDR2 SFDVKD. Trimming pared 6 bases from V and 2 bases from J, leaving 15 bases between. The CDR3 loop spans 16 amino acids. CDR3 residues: CATSNNANINTGELFF. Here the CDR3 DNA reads TGTGCCACCAGTAATAACGCCAATATTAACACCGGGGAGCTGTTTTTT.

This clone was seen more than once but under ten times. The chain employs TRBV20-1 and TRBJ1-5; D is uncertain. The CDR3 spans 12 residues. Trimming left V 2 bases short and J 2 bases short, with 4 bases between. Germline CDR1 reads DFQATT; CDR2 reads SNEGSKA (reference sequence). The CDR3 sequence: CSARQGNQPQHF. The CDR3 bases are TGCAGTGCTAGACAGGGCAATCAGCCCCAGCATTTT.

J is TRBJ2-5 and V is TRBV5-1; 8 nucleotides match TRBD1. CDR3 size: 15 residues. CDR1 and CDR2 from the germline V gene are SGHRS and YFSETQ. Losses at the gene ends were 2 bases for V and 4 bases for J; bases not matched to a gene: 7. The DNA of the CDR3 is TGCGCCAGCAGCTTCCCTGGACAGGGAGCAGAGACCCAGTACTTC. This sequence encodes CASSFPGQGAETQYF.

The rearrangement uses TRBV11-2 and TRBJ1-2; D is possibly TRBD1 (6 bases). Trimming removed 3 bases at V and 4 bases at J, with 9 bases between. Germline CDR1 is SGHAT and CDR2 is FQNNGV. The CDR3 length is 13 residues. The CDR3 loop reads CASSFGGGYGYTF. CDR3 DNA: TGTGCCAGCAGCTTCGGAGGGGGCTATGGCTACACCTTC.

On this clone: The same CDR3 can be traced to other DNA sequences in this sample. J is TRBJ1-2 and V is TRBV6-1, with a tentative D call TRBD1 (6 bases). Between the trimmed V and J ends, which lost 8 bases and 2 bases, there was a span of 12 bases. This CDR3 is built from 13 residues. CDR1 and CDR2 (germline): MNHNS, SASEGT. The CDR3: CASAPGGNYGYTF. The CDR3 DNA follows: TGTGCCAGCGCCCCGGGGGGCAACTATGGCTACACCTTC.

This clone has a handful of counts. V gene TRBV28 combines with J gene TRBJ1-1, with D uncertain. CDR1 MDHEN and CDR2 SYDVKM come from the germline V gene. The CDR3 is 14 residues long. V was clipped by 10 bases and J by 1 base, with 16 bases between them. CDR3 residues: CAITASLRNTEAFF. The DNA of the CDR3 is TGTGCCATCACCGCGAGCTTGAGGAACACTGAAGCTTTCTTT.

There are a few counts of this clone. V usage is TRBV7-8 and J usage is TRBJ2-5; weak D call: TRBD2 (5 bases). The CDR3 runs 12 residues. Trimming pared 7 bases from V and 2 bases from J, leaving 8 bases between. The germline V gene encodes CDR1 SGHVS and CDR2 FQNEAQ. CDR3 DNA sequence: TGTGCCAGCACTTCGGGGCAAGAGACCCAGTACTTC. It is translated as CASTSGQETQYF.

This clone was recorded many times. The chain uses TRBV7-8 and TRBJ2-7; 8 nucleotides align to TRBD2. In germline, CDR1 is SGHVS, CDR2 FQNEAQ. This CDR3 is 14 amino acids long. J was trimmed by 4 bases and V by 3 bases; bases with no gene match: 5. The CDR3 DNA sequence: TGTGCCAGCAGCTTCGGGGGGGCCATGTACGAGCAGTACTTC. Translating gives CASSFGGAMYEQYF.

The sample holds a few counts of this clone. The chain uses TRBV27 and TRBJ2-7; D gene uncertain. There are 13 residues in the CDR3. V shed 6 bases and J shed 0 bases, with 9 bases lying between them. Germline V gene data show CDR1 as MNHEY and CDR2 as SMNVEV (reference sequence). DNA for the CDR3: TGTGCCAGCAGCAAAGAGGTCTCCTACGAGCAGTACTTC. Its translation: CASSKEVSYEQYF.

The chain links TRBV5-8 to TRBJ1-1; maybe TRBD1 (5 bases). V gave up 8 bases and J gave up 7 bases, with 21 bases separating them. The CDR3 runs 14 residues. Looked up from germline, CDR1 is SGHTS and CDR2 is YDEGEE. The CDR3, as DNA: TGTGCCAGTAGCATTTCGGGGGTCGCCGGTGAAGCTTTCTTT. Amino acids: CASSISGVAGEAFF.

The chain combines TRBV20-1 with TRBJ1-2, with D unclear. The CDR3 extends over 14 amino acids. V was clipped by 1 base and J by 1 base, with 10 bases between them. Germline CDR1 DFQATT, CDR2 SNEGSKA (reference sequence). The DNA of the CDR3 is TGCAGTGCTAGAGGAGGTGATATTAACTATGGCTACACCTTC. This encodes CSARGGDINYGYTF.

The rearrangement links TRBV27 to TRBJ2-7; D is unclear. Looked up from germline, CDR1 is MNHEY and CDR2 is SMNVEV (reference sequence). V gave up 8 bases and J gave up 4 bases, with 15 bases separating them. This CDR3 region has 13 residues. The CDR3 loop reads CASSWGIGYEQYF. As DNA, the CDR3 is TGTGCCAGCTCCTGGGGTATCGGGTACGAGCAGTACTTC.

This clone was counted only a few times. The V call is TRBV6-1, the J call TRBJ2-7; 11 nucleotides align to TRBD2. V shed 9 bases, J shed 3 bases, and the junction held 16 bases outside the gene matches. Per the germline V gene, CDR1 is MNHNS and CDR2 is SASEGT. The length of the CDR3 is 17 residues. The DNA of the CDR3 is TGTGCCAGTGGGCCTTTGGTAGCGGGAGGGGCATACTACGAGCAGTACTTC. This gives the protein CASGPLVAGGAYYEQYF.

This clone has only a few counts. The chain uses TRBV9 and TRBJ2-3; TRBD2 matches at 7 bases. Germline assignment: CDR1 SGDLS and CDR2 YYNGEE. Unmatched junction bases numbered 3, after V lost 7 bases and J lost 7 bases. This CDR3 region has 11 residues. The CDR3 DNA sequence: TGTGCCAGCGGAGCGGGGAATACGCAGTATTTT. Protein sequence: CASGAGNTQYF.